The present T cell receptor (beta chain) was sequenced within a study of a mutant IDH1 vaccine in newly diagnosed glioma. The wider study: Radiotherapy, temozolomide, or both had been given previously, and both were given to most.

Regarding the study as a whole: Pseudoprogression appears to have had no connection to changes in top peripheral T cell clonotypes.

Time point of the sample: baseline, week 1 (first vaccination visit). Treatment noted: pre-vaccination baseline after standard-of-care therapy. This clone turned up a few times. Its antigen is not identified. Profiled with immunoSEQ multiplex PCR; TCRdb holds only in-frame clones, not every one. The data hold about 68,000 clones, with roughly 78% observed a single time. This clonotype was obtained from a man aged 50 to 60 with glioma. The material sequenced was PBMCs, taken from a glioma patient treated with radiotherapy, temozolomide or both.

The CDR3 DNA sequence: TGTGCCAGCAGCGTAGCGGCAGGAACCTACGAGCAGTACTTC. Its translation: CASSVAAGTYEQYF. The rearrangement links TRBV9 to TRBJ2-7; no clear D gene. The CDR3 spans 14 residues. V was pared by 0 bases and J by 2 bases, with 9 bases between. CDR1 and CDR2 from the germline V gene are SGDLS and YYNGEE. Variable domain in full (rest from reference TRBV9 and TRBJ2-7): DSGVTQTPKHLITATGQRVTLRCSPRSGDLSVYWYQQSLDQGLQFLIQYYNGEERAKGNILERFSAQQFPDLHSELNLSSLELGDSALYFCASSVAAGTYEQYFGPGTRLTVT.